Sequencing of this T cell receptor (beta chain) was carried out in a study of control samples from healthy donors and cancer patients. TCRdb's table, derived via immunoSEQ multiplex PCR, lists solely in-frame clones and lacks some. The table has 130,000 or so clones, about 86% seen once. Regarding this clone: Other DNA sequences of this sample code for an identical CDR3.

The clonotype was recovered from a man between 25 and 39 years old in good health. The sequenced sample was blood.

CDR3 bases: TGTGCCAGCTCACCTCGGCAGGGCACTGAAGCTTTCTTT. As protein: CASSPRQGTEAFF. The J gene is TRBJ1-1, the V gene TRBV18; TRBD1 is a possible D gene (5 bases). The CDR3 contains 13 residues. The V end was cut by 3 bases, the J end by 4 bases, with 9 bases between. The V gene's germline CDR1 is KGHSH and CDR2 LQKENI.